These 18 T cell receptor beta chains were all obtained from the same sample, sequenced in a study of blood T cell repertoires in COVID-19. Clones were sequenced by immunoSEQ multiplex PCR, and TCRdb holds only the in-frame ones, with some missing. The top ten clones hold around two fifths of a sample with approximately 25,000 clones, 55% to 85% of them seen once. Specimen: peripheral blood. These receptors came from an elderly woman with acute or convalescent COVID-19.

The V and J genes are TRBV24-1 and TRBJ2-2, with 7 bases aligning to TRBD1. The V gene end was trimmed by 0 bases and the J gene end by 6 bases; junction bases not matched to a gene: 15. The germline V gene encodes CDR1 KGHDR and CDR2 SFDVKD. The length of the CDR3 is 19 residues. CDR3 sequence (DNA): TGTGCCACCAGTGATTTGACGGGACAGATTTTTCCAGACGCCGGGGAGCTGTTTTTT. It encodes CATSDLTGQIFPDAGELFF.

This clone has just one count. The chain employs TRBV5-5 and TRBJ1-2, with D possibly matching TRBD1 (6 bases). Germline V gene data show CDR1 as SGHKS and CDR2 as YYEKEE (reference sequence). V dropped 4 bases and J dropped 3 bases, with 19 bases sitting between them. This CDR3 spans 16 amino acids. The CDR3 nucleotides are TGTGCCAGCAGCGCCTCGGGCAGGGGCTTGTACTATGGCTACACCTTC. It specifies CASSASGRGLYYGYTF.

The V call is TRBV28, the J call TRBJ1-1; TRBD1 matches at 7 bases. Losses at the gene ends were 3 bases for V and 0 bases for J; bases not matched to a gene: 4. The CDR3 contains 15 residues. Germline-derived CDR1 and CDR2 are MDHEN and SYDVKM. CDR3 in amino acids: CASSFPGTVNTEAFF. CDR3 sequence (DNA): TGTGCCAGCAGTTTCCCTGGGACAGTGAACACTGAAGCTTTCTTT.

This sequence joins TRBV4-1 and TRBJ2-7, with D maybe TRBD1 (5 bases). The CDR3 has 14 amino acids. Trimming shortened V by 2 bases and J by 2 bases, and 10 bases separated the two germline ends. CDR1 is MGHRA and CDR2 is YSYEKL in the germline V gene. CDR3 in amino acids: CASSQTMTAYEQYF. Here the CDR3 DNA reads TGCGCCAGCAGCCAAACAATGACAGCCTACGAGCAGTACTTC.

The rearrangement joins TRBV5-1 to TRBJ2-7; TRBD1 aligns across 9 bases. There are 14 residues in the CDR3. CDR1 is SGHRS and CDR2 is YFSETQ in the germline V gene. The junction had 5 bases not matched to a gene; V was cut back by 4 bases and J by 3 bases. CDR3 residues: CASSLSTGGYEQYF. The CDR3 coding sequence is TGCGCCAGCAGCCTATCGACAGGGGGCTACGAGCAGTACTTC.

The chain recombines TRBV5-1 with TRBJ1-5; 9 positions agree with TRBD1. The J segment lost 8 bases and the V segment lost 3 bases, leaving 6 bases of the junction unmatched. The germline V gene has CDR1 SGHRS and CDR2 YFSETQ. The CDR3 spans 14 residues. The CDR3 DNA reads as TGCGCCAGCAGCTCACAGGGGGCCGGGGAGCCCCAGCATTTT. It translates to CASSSQGAGEPQHF.

In this sample, this clone turned up a few times. The V gene is TRBV2, the J gene TRBJ2-2; no definite D call. CDR1 is SNHLY and CDR2 is FYNNEI in the germline V gene. CDR3 size: 12 residues. The ends were cut back, 5 bases at V and 7 bases at J, with 8 bases in the middle. In nucleotides, the CDR3 is TGTGCCAGCAGTCTGATCGGCGGGGAGCTGTTTTTT. Its protein product is CASSLIGGELFF.

This clone was detected only a few times. The rearrangement links TRBV6-5 to TRBJ2-2, with D maybe TRBD1 (6 bases). V was cut by 10 bases and J by 0 bases, with 12 bases left in between. CDR3 length: 14 amino acids. Germline CDR1 is MNHEY and CDR2 is SVGAGI. CDR3 in DNA: TGTGCCACCTCCTGGGACACGAACACCGGGGAGCTGTTTTTT. Protein product: CATSWDTNTGELFF.

This chain uses TRBV4-3 with TRBJ2-7; 12 bases match TRBD2. The junction had 5 bases not matched to a gene; V was cut back by 3 bases and J by 2 bases. Germline V CDR1 and CDR2: LGHNA, YSLEER. The CDR3 length is 16 residues. In DNA form, the CDR3 reads TGCGCCAGCAGCCATGAACTAGCGGGAGGTCCCTACGAGCAGTACTTC. It encodes CASSHELAGGPYEQYF.

The chain combines TRBV18 with TRBJ2-2; 10 nucleotides align to TRBD1. Germline V lookup: CDR1 KGHSH, CDR2 LQKENI. The CDR3 extends over 16 amino acids. Trimming cost V 3 bases and J 7 bases; bases outside gene matches: 8. The CDR3 coding sequence is TGTGCCAGCTCACCTGCGGGGACAGGGGAAGGCGGGGAGCTGTTTTTT. Translated: CASSPAGTGEGGELFF.

The rearrangement links TRBV5-6 to TRBJ1-4; D is unresolved. Germline lookup yields CDR1 SGHDT and CDR2 YYEEEE. The ends were cut back, 2 bases at V and 0 bases at J, with 11 bases in the middle. CDR3 length equals 16 residues. The CDR3 sequence: CASSFGLQATNEKLFF. The CDR3 DNA reads as TGTGCCAGCAGCTTTGGCCTTCAGGCAACTAATGAAAAACTGTTTTTT.

This chain connects TRBV7-8 to TRBJ2-1; 9 bases align to TRBD1. J was trimmed by 6 bases and V by 6 bases; bases with no gene match: 9. This CDR3 spans 15 amino acids. CDR1 is SGHVS and CDR2 is FQNEAQ in the germline V gene. The CDR3 region is CASRAGTGTFNEQFF. CDR3 in DNA: TGTGCCAGCAGGGCCGGGACAGGGACCTTCAATGAGCAGTTCTTC.

The chain is built from TRBV13 and TRBJ2-7; TRBD1 is a possible D gene (6 bases). The CDR3 is 13 residues long. Deletions cut 5 bases from V and 0 bases from J, with 8 bases between. Germline assignment: CDR1 PRHDT and CDR2 FYEKMQ (reference sequence). CDR3 sequence (DNA): TGTGCCAGCAGCCCAGGGGCCTCCTACGAGCAGTACTTC. This sequence encodes CASSPGASYEQYF.

V and J are TRBV19 and TRBJ1-3; no reliable D call. Between the trimmed V and J ends, which lost 5 bases and 1 base, there was a span of 12 bases. This CDR3 spans 15 amino acids. Germline V gene lookup returns CDR1 LNHDA and CDR2 SQIVND (reference sequence). DNA of the CDR3: TGTGCCAGTAGTTTAAATATAATTTCTGGAAACACCATATATTTT. Its protein product is CASSLNIISGNTIYF.

V gene TRBV7-9 combines with J gene TRBJ1-5; D might be TRBD1 (5 bases). Germline V CDR1 and CDR2: SEHNR, FQNEAQ (reference sequence). Trimming pared 5 bases from V and 7 bases from J, leaving 15 bases between. This CDR3 spans 14 amino acids. CDR3 sequence: CASSPQGADQPQHF. The CDR3 DNA reads as TGTGCCAGCAGCCCTCAAGGGGCGGACCAGCCCCAGCATTTT.

The chain is built from TRBV10-3 and TRBJ2-1; 11 bases match TRBD2. The germline V gene has CDR1 ENHRY and CDR2 SYGVKD. The V segment lost 3 bases and the J segment 6 bases; nucleotides outside the gene matches: 10. The CDR3 covers 17 residues. CDR3 DNA sequence: TGTGCCATCAGTGACTCGAAAAATAGCGGGGGGGCCAATGAGCAGTTCTTC. This gives the protein CAISDSKNSGGANEQFF.

The rearrangement joins TRBV24-1 to TRBJ1-1, with 8 bases lining up with TRBD1. This CDR3 region has 13 residues. V lost 3 bases to trimming and J lost 7 bases; unmatched junction nucleotides: 3. Looked up from germline, CDR1 is KGHDR and CDR2 is SFDVKD. CDR3 protein: CATSDLDRGEAFF. The CDR3 DNA sequence: TGTGCCACCAGTGATCTCGACAGGGGTGAAGCTTTCTTT.

This CDR3 is CASSPGQGPLHF. CDR3 DNA: TGTGCCAGCTCACCCGGACAGGGCCCCCTCCACTTT. The rearrangement uses TRBV18 and TRBJ1-6, with TRBD1 identical over 8 bases. The V and J ends lost 3 bases and 13 bases, in that order; junction bases with no gene match: 2. Germline assignment: CDR1 KGHSH and CDR2 LQKENI. The CDR3 has 12 residues.